A single sample is the source of the 10 T cell receptor beta chains below, sequenced in a study of CD8+CD57+ T cells in acquired aplastic anemia. TCR beta VDJ and CDR3 profiles were obtained from a genomic DNA template. TCRdb ran MiXCR on the reads and lists one entry per CDR3 protein. The sample lists over 150,000 distinct CDR3 sequences, about 48% seen once, with about 12% in the top ten. Before being chosen for sequencing, patients had shown CD8+CD57+ cell expansion by flow cytometry. Sequencing was carried out using sorted CD4+, CD8+, or CD8+CD57+ T cells (not recorded which) from PBMCs. The receptor set was obtained from a human donor with aplastic anemia.

The gene calls are TRBV6-1 and TRBJ2-3; D gene ambiguous. With 7 bases removed from V and 1 base from J, the gap between germline ends came to 6 bases. The CDR3 extends over 12 amino acids. Germline CDR1 reads MNHNS; CDR2 reads SASEGT. CDR3 bases: TGTGCCAGCACGACGGGCACAGATACGCAGTATTTT. Protein: CASTTGTDTQYF.

This chain connects TRBV20-1 to TRBJ2-5; possibly TRBD2 for D (6 bases). This CDR3 spans 14 amino acids. CDR1 DFQATT and CDR2 SNEGSKA come from the germline V gene (reference sequence). The V and J ends lost 6 bases and 5 bases respectively, with 19 bases between them. This chain's CDR3 is CSASLLANRETQYF. In DNA, the CDR3 is TGCAGTGCCAGCCTCCTAGCGAACCGGGAGACCCAGTACTTC.

The sample holds a few counts of this clonotype. The CDR3 here is CASRHRGPRETQYF. The DNA of the CDR3 is TGTGCCAGCAGACACCGGGGCCCCCGGGAGACCCAGTACTTC. The chain is built from TRBV7-9 and TRBJ2-5, with D perhaps TRBD1 or TRBD2 (5 bases each). Per germline, CDR1 SEHNR and CDR2 FQNEAQ (reference sequence). The CDR3 extends over 14 amino acids. V was clipped by 6 bases and J by 5 bases, with 16 bases between them.

The chain uses TRBV10-1 and TRBJ2-5, with D perhaps assigned TRBD1 or TRBD2 (7 bases each). Germline V gene sequence: CDR1 WNHNN, CDR2 SYGVQD (reference sequence). The CDR3 spans 15 residues. Between the trimmed V and J ends, which lost 6 bases and 5 bases, there was a span of 19 bases. The DNA of the CDR3 is TGCGCCAGCAGGGGGGGGACAGCCGTTGGGGAGACCCAGTACTTC. Amino acid sequence: CASRGGTAVGETQYF.

This clonotype came up many times. The chain joins TRBV10-1 to TRBJ2-7; 9 bases match TRBD1. Germline V gene sequence: CDR1 WNHNN, CDR2 SYGVQD (reference sequence). With V trimmed by 5 bases and J by 5 bases, 10 bases remained unmatched. The CDR3 has 15 residues. The CDR3 loop reads CASSRDREGQDEQYF. The CDR3 DNA follows: TGCGCCAGCAGTAGGGACAGGGAAGGGCAGGACGAGCAGTACTTC.

This clonotype was observed many times. The CDR3 DNA is TGTGCCAGCAGTCCCACAGGGGCAGAGCGAGCTTTCTTT. This sequence encodes CASSPTGAERAFF. This chain links TRBV12-3 or TRBV12-4 with TRBJ1-1; 7 bases are shared with TRBD1. Trimming removed 5 bases from V and 10 bases from J; junction bases left unmatched: 10. This CDR3 contains 13 residues.

As for this clonotype: A read error may explain this, as a much larger clone is one base away. The missing conserved phenylalanine or tryptophan at the end of this CDR3 makes a read error likely. The chain links TRBV10-3 to TRBJ2-7; 7 bases line up with TRBD2. Germline V gene sequence: CDR1 ENHRY, CDR2 SYGVKD. V was clipped by 10 bases and J by 3 bases; unmatched bases: 9. This CDR3 is built from 13 residues. For the CDR3, the DNA is TGTGCCAGCATCGGCGGGAGCCTCTACGAGCAGTACCTC. It codes for CASIGGSLYEQYL.

This clonotype was seen only a few times. As DNA, the CDR3 is TGTGCCACCGACGACAAAATCGGGGAGCAGTTCTTC. Protein: CATDDKIGEQFF. V gene TRBV24-1 combines with J gene TRBJ2-1; no firm D call. Germline V gene sequence: CDR1 KGHDR, CDR2 SFDVKD. This CDR3 contains 12 residues. V was clipped by 9 bases and J by 10 bases, with 15 bases between them.

About this clonotype: One end of the junction is discordant with germline, which a read error may explain. The rearrangement uses TRBV19 and TRBJ2-3; the D gene is possibly TRBD2 (5 bases). The CDR3 has 15 amino acids. Per the germline V gene, CDR1 is LNHDA and CDR2 is SQIVND (reference sequence). CDR3 nucleotides: TGTGCCAGTAATAAGGGCAGATCTAGCACAGATACGCAGTGTTTT. Amino acid sequence: CASNKGRSSTDTQCF.

This rearrangement joins TRBV29-1 to TRBJ1-5; maybe TRBD1 (6 bases). Germline CDR1 and CDR2: SQVTM and ANQGSEA. V lost 2 bases to trimming and J lost 6 bases, with 14 bases between them. The CDR3 is made up of 14 amino acids. The CDR3 loop is CSVETAGVVQPQHF. The DNA for the CDR3 is TGCAGCGTTGAAACAGCAGGGGTGGTTCAGCCCCAGCATTTT.